The clone carrying this T cell receptor (beta chain) occurred a few times. Antigen specificity is unknown. This entry comes from a study of T cell repertoires in aging, cancer and after chemotherapy. The template was genomic DNA from peripheral blood, not RNA. General study results and limits: Median generation probability rose over the chemotherapy interval in each cancer cohort, suggesting rebound thymic output.

The CDR3 has 14 amino acids. V dropped 4 bases and J dropped 0; count of bases not matched to a gene: 3. TRB rearrangements spanning V, D and J were amplified using mixed TRB-A/B primers. In TCRdb, the multiplex PCR reads were re-called with MiXCR into one record per CDR3 protein. Of roughly 8,300 distinct CDR3 sequences in the sample, over 30% were seen once. The gene calls are TRBV12-3 or TRBV12-4 and TRBJ2-7; 7 nucleotides match TRBD2. The sample consisted of blood. The TCR was taken from a human donor in good health. The CDR3 sequence: CASSYRGDSYEQYF. The CDR3, as DNA: TGTGCCAGCAGTTACCGGGGGGACTCCTACGAGCAGTACTTC.